The 31 T cell receptor beta chains presented below share a single source sample, sequenced in a study of blood T cell repertoires in COVID-19. Method: immunoSEQ multiplex PCR; TCRdb's copy keeps in-frame clones and lacks some. The sample shows about 210,000 clones, less than 90% of them seen only once. Input material: peripheral blood. The origin of the receptors is a man in his sixties or seventies with acute or convalescent COVID-19.

The J gene is TRBJ2-3, the V gene TRBV5-5; a weak D match, TRBD1 (6 bases). Germline values: CDR1 SGHKS, CDR2 YYEKEE (reference sequence). The CDR3 has 15 amino acids. CDR3 protein: CAGGRQNSNTDTQYF. CDR3 in DNA: TGTGCTGGGGGCAGACAGAATTCCAATACAGATACGCAGTATTTT.

The gene calls are TRBV3-1 (or the pseudogene TRBV3-2) and TRBJ2-7; unclear D gene. Per the germline V gene, CDR1 is LGHDT and CDR2 is YNNKEL (reference sequence). The CDR3 consists of 11 residues. V was pared by 0 bases and J by 7 bases, with 4 bases between. This chain's CDR3 is CASSQELEQYF. The CDR3 region has the DNA TGTGCCAGCAGCCAAGAACTGGAGCAGTACTTC.

The chain combines TRBV5-1 with TRBJ2-5; D is possibly TRBD2 (5 bases). V lost 2 bases, J lost 3 bases, and 11 bases lay in between. In germline, CDR1 is SGHRS, CDR2 YFSETQ. The CDR3 totals 14 residues. The CDR3 DNA is TGCGCCAGCAGCTTTGGGGAGTCAAAAGAGACCCAGTACTTC. Protein sequence: CASSFGESKETQYF.

The chain combines TRBV5-4 with TRBJ1-2; 9 nucleotides agree with TRBD1. Germline loops: CDR1 SGHNT, CDR2 YYREEE (reference sequence). J lost 10 bases, V lost 1 base, and 11 bases had no gene match. This CDR3 has 15 amino acids. The DNA of the CDR3 is TGTGCCAGCAGCTTGCCGGATGGGACAGGGTTCGACTACACCTTC. This encodes CASSLPDGTGFDYTF.

The chain uses TRBV2 and TRBJ2-1; 7 bases align to TRBD2. CDR3 length equals 14 residues. V dropped 7 bases and J dropped 5; count of bases not matched to a gene: 8. Germline CDR1 is SNHLY and CDR2 is FYNNEI. The CDR3 loop is CASKPGLTNNEQFF. The CDR3 DNA reads as TGTGCCAGCAAACCGGGACTAACTAACAATGAGCAGTTCTTC.

The chain has TRBV7-9 and TRBJ1-5, with D possibly TRBD1 on 6 matching bases. V gave up 5 bases and J gave up 7 bases, with 18 bases separating them. CDR3 length: 15 residues. CDR1 SEHNR and CDR2 FQNEAQ come from the germline V gene (reference sequence). This CDR3 is CASSPLGGLGQPQHF. DNA for the CDR3: TGTGCCAGCAGCCCCCTCGGGGGGCTGGGGCAGCCCCAGCATTTT.

V gene TRBV20-1 combines with J gene TRBJ1-5; D is uncertain. Trimming removed 3 bases from V and 5 bases from J, with 11 bases in between. CDR3 length equals 13 residues. Germline assignment: CDR1 DFQATT and CDR2 SNEGSKA (reference sequence). The CDR3 DNA follows: TGCAGTGCTAGTAGCGGGGTGCATCAGCCCCAGCATTTT. Translated: CSASSGVHQPQHF.

V usage is TRBV28 and J usage is TRBJ2-5, with D perhaps TRBD1 (5 bases). The V and J ends lost 7 bases and 2 bases respectively, with 11 bases between them. Germline loops: CDR1 MDHEN, CDR2 SYDVKM. There are 13 residues in the CDR3. The CDR3 nucleotides are TGTGCCAGCACCCTCCCAGGGCAAGAGACCCAGTACTTC. It specifies CASTLPGQETQYF.

The J gene is TRBJ2-3, the V gene TRBV5-1; a weak D match, TRBD1 (5 bases). V was cut by 4 bases and J by 5 bases, with 8 bases left in between. This CDR3 region has 12 residues. Germline V CDR1 and CDR2: SGHRS, YFSETQ. Written as DNA, the CDR3 is TGCGCCAGCAGCCCGGACATAGATACGCAGTATTTT. Its protein product is CASSPDIDTQYF. Supplemented by reference TRBV5-1 and TRBJ2-3, the full variable domain reads KAGVTQTPRYLIKTRGQQVTLSCSPISGHRSVSWYQQTPGQGLQFLFEYFSETQRNKGNFPGRFSGRQFSNSRSEMNVSTLELGDSALYLCASSPDIDTQYFGPGTRLTVL.

This chain connects TRBV18 to TRBJ2-2, with D possibly being TRBD2 (5 bases). CDR1 is KGHSH, CDR2 LQKENI, per germline. The CDR3 is made up of 15 amino acids. V was pared by 5 bases and J by 5 bases, with 15 bases between. The CDR3: CASSAFLLETGELFF. DNA for the CDR3: TGTGCCAGCTCAGCCTTTCTACTAGAGACCGGGGAGCTGTTTTTT.

This rearrangement joins TRBV4-3 to TRBJ1-2; tentative D call: TRBD1 (5 bases). Germline lookup yields CDR1 LGHNA and CDR2 YSLEER. The V and J ends lost 0 bases and 3 bases respectively, with 20 bases between them. The CDR3 is 18 residues long. The CDR3, as DNA: TGCGCCAGCAGCCAAGATGGGCCAGGGCGCCTAACTCACTATGGCTACACCTTC. Its protein is CASSQDGPGRLTHYGYTF.

The V gene is TRBV12-3 or TRBV12-4, the J gene TRBJ2-7; 10 bases map to TRBD1. V was clipped by 7 bases and J by 4 bases; unmatched bases: 4. CDR3 length equals 13 residues. CDR3 bases: TGTGCCAGCATAAGACAGGGGGCGTACGAGCAGTACTTC. It translates to CASIRQGAYEQYF.

The chain uses TRBV7-2 and TRBJ2-2; 11 bases line up with TRBD2. The V and J ends lost 5 bases and 6 bases, in that order; junction bases with no gene match: 8. CDR3 length: 16 residues. Germline V gene lookup returns CDR1 SGHTA and CDR2 FQGNSA. The chain's CDR3 is CASSLLAGAFAGELFF. In DNA, the CDR3 is TGTGCCAGCAGCCTACTAGCGGGAGCGTTCGCCGGGGAGCTGTTTTTT.

The chain has TRBV27 and TRBJ2-2; TRBD2 might be the D (6 bases). V gave up 4 bases and J gave up 5 bases, with 11 bases separating them. Germline V gene sequence: CDR1 MNHEY, CDR2 SMNVEV (reference sequence). CDR3 length: 14 residues. The DNA for the CDR3 is TGTGCCAGCAGTTCGGGGGTGGGGACCGGGGAGCTGTTTTTT. It yields the protein CASSSGVGTGELFF.

The chain joins TRBV3-1 (or the pseudogene TRBV3-2) to TRBJ1-2, with no clear D. This CDR3 has 15 amino acids. In germline, CDR1 is LGHDT, CDR2 YNNKEL (reference sequence). V was cut by 1 base and J by 6 bases, with 15 bases left in between. CDR3 bases: TGTGCCAGCAGCCAAGGCTTCGGGGTTTCAGATGGCTACACCTTC. Its protein is CASSQGFGVSDGYTF.

V is TRBV10-3 and J is TRBJ2-2; the D gene is possibly TRBD2 (5 bases). Trimming took 5 bases from V and 8 from J, leaving 15 bases between them. CDR3 length: 14 amino acids. In germline, CDR1 is ENHRY, CDR2 SYGVKD. CDR3 coding DNA: TGTGCCATCAGTCCCGGGGTAATGTCTGGGGAGCTGTTTTTT. Protein product: CAISPGVMSGELFF.

This clone was counted once. The chain recombines TRBV6-5 with TRBJ2-7; no reliable D call. The V end was cut by 0 bases, the J end by 2 bases, with 11 bases between. The CDR3 runs 15 residues. Looked up from germline, CDR1 is MNHEY and CDR2 is SVGAGI. The CDR3 DNA reads TGTGCCAGCAGTTACTCGTCGACGGGTGCCTACGAGCAGTACTTC. Translation gives CASSYSSTGAYEQYF.

This chain uses TRBV10-2 with TRBJ2-5; perhaps TRBD2 as D (5 bases). Trimming took 10 bases from V and 6 from J, leaving 18 bases between them. Per the germline V gene, CDR1 is WSHSY and CDR2 is SAAADI. This CDR3 spans 13 amino acids. CDR3 coding DNA: TGCGCCATCCAATCGGAGGTCCGAAAGACCCAGTACTTC. This encodes CAIQSEVRKTQYF.

The chain carries TRBV28 and TRBJ2-7; 9 bases line up with TRBD1. The CDR3 extends over 15 amino acids. Germline V gene sequence: CDR1 MDHEN, CDR2 SYDVKM. V gave up 3 bases and J gave up 2 bases; unmatched junction bases: 5. The CDR3 protein is CASSFWTGDTYEQYF. CDR3 nucleotides: TGTGCCAGCAGTTTCTGGACAGGGGATACCTACGAGCAGTACTTC.

The chain recombines TRBV15 with TRBJ2-7; 7 positions match TRBD1. The germline gives CDR1 LNHNV, CDR2 YYDKDF (reference sequence). The V and J ends lost 0 bases and 4 bases, in that order; junction bases with no gene match: 6. The length of the CDR3 is 15 residues. CDR3 sequence (DNA): TGTGCCACCAGCAGAGATATCGGGACAGCGTACGAGCAGTACTTC. Protein sequence: CATSRDIGTAYEQYF.

This clone was observed once. V and J are TRBV28 and TRBJ2-1, with TRBD2 identical over 10 bases. V lost 4 bases to trimming and J lost 0 bases; unmatched junction nucleotides: 3. CDR3 size: 16 residues. CDR1 is MDHEN and CDR2 is SYDVKM in the germline V gene. The CDR3 is CASSSLAGASYNEQFF. The CDR3 nucleotides are TGTGCCAGCAGTTCCCTAGCGGGAGCCTCCTACAATGAGCAGTTCTTC.

This chain connects TRBV25-1 to TRBJ2-5, with D perhaps matching TRBD1 (6 bases). V dropped 9 bases and J dropped 5 bases, with 19 bases sitting between them. CDR3 length: 14 amino acids. Germline CDR1 is MGHDK and CDR2 is SYGVNS. This CDR3 reads CASKDSSPGETQYF. CDR3 DNA: TGTGCCAGTAAGGACAGCTCCCCCGGGGAGACCCAGTACTTC.

This clone was seen just once. The V and J genes are TRBV10-3 and TRBJ2-2; weak D call: TRBD2 (5 bases). Germline lookup yields CDR1 ENHRY and CDR2 SYGVKD. This CDR3 has 17 residues. Deletions cut 8 bases from V and 0 bases from J, with 19 bases between. The chain's CDR3 is CAIPHGRPVANTGELFF. The CDR3 coding sequence is TGTGCCATCCCTCATGGGAGACCCGTCGCGAACACCGGGGAGCTGTTTTTT.

This clone was recorded once. This chain links TRBV27 with TRBJ2-1, with 15 positions matching TRBD2. V was pared by 7 bases and J by 8 bases, with 18 bases of the junction left unmatched. The germline CDR1 and CDR2 sequences are MNHEY and SMNVEV (reference sequence). The CDR3 consists of 19 residues. The CDR3: CASKRWTSGRERLNHEQFF. In DNA, the CDR3 is TGTGCCAGCAAAAGGTGGACTAGCGGGAGGGAAAGATTAAACCATGAGCAGTTCTTC.

The chain couples TRBV5-5 to TRBJ1-2; weak D call: TRBD1 (5 bases). The V gene's germline CDR1 is SGHKS and CDR2 YYEKEE (reference sequence). V lost 1 base and J 0 bases, leaving 10 bases between the germline ends. CDR3 length: 15 amino acids. The CDR3 region is CASSLTGGANYGYTF. In DNA form, the CDR3 reads TGTGCCAGCAGCTTGACGGGGGGAGCTAACTATGGCTACACCTTC.

The chain joins TRBV25-1 to TRBJ1-2; 12 bases match TRBD1. The CDR3 is 12 residues long. V lost 10 bases and J lost 7; bases outside the gene matches: 4. Per the germline V gene, CDR1 is MGHDK and CDR2 is SYGVNS. CDR3 sequence (DNA): TGTGCCACGGGACAGGGGGCAGGTGGCTACACCTTC. Its translation: CATGQGAGGYTF.

CDR3 sequence reads: CASSPGSGAAETQYF. The CDR3 region has the DNA TGCGCCAGCAGCCCGGGTAGCGGAGCAGCAGAGACCCAGTACTTC. V is TRBV5-1 and J is TRBJ2-5; maybe TRBD2 (6 bases). The ends were cut back, 4 bases at V and 4 bases at J, with 17 bases in the middle. The germline V gene encodes CDR1 SGHRS and CDR2 YFSETQ. This CDR3 region has 15 residues.

The chain recombines TRBV6-4 with TRBJ2-2; 11 bases align to TRBD1. Trimming at V came to 5 bases and at J to 5 bases, leaving 4 bases not matched to a gene. Germline V gives CDR1 MRHNA, CDR2 SNTAGT. The CDR3 has 15 residues. DNA of the CDR3: TGTGCCAGCAGTTCCGGGACAGGGGGGACCGGGGAGCTGTTTTTT. Amino acids: CASSSGTGGTGELFF.

This chain connects TRBV24-1 to TRBJ1-5, with a weak D call TRBD1 (5 bases). The germline V and J ends were trimmed by 3 bases and 0 bases, with 14 bases remaining between them. This CDR3 comprises 17 residues. The germline V gene encodes CDR1 KGHDR and CDR2 SFDVKD. CDR3 DNA sequence: TGTGCCACCAGTGATACCAAGAAGGGGTTTAGCAATCAGCCCCAGCATTTT. This encodes CATSDTKKGFSNQPQHF.

The J gene is TRBJ2-7, the V gene TRBV5-5; 7 positions match TRBD2. With V trimmed by 0 bases and J by 0 bases, 9 bases remained unmatched. This CDR3 is built from 17 residues. Germline CDR1 is SGHKS and CDR2 is YYEKEE (reference sequence). CDR3 nucleotide sequence: TGTGCCAGCAGCTTGGAGGTTCGGGGGGTTAACTCCTACGAGCAGTACTTC. Encoded protein: CASSLEVRGVNSYEQYF.

This clone is a singleton in its sample. The chain carries TRBV12-5 and TRBJ1-2, with 8 bases aligning to TRBD1. The CDR3 extends over 13 amino acids. The V gene's germline CDR1 is LGHNT and CDR2 FRNRAP. J gave up 7 bases and V 3 bases, and 4 bases lay outside the gene matches. DNA for the CDR3: TGTGCTAGTGGTTTCAGGACAGGGACTGGCTACACCTTC. Protein: CASGFRTGTGYTF. Using reference TRBV12-5 and TRBJ1-2 for the parts outside the CDR3, the full variable domain is DARVTQTPRHKVTEMGQEVTMRCQPILGHNTVFWYRQTMMQGLELLAYFRNRAPLDDSGMPKDRFSAEMPDATLATLKIQPSEPRDSAVYFCASGFRTGTGYTFGSGTRLTVV.